Shown below are 15 T cell receptor beta chains from a single sample sequenced in a study of HIV-infected children after antiretroviral therapy interruption. Treatment in this sample: PENTA 11 planned treatment interruption arm or continuous ART arm. The TCR library was built from RNA with a 3' RACE protocol and unique molecular identifiers. TCRdb re-analysed the 3' RACE reads in MiXCR, keeping a single row per CDR3 protein. Of approximately 95,000 distinct CDR3 sequences in the sample, about 6.3% are singletons; the top ten hold 1.1%. Specimen: CD45RA+ CD4+ T cells from PBMCs, pooled from several time points, collected from a donor given antiretroviral therapy, either interrupted or continuous. Subset: naive CD4+ CD45RA+ CD45RO- T cells. The receptors here all came from a pool of human donors with HIV.

This clonotype was detected ten times or more. The V and J genes are TRBV2 and TRBJ2-1, with TRBD2 identical over 8 bases. Germline lookup yields CDR1 SNHLY and CDR2 FYNNEI. After removal of 10 bases from V and 8 bases from J, the junction contained 10 bases not matched to a gene. CDR3 length equals 13 residues. CDR3 coding DNA: TGTGCCACCGCCCGGGGGGGCCCCTATGAGCAGTTCTTC. Protein: CATARGGPYEQFF.

This clonotype was seen repeatedly, ten times or more. This chain uses TRBV7-6 with TRBJ2-2; TRBD2 agrees at 11 bases. This CDR3 has 19 amino acids. Germline CDR1 and CDR2: SGHVS and FNYEAQ. V trimming: 4 bases; J trimming: 0 bases; junction bases outside the gene matches: 10. CDR3 region: CASSSLSPSGRTNTGELFF. The CDR3 DNA sequence: TGTGCCAGCAGCTCCCTTTCCCCTAGCGGGAGGACGAACACCGGGGAGCTGTTTTTT.

This clonotype was found many times. This chain connects TRBV7-9 to TRBJ1-1; no reliable D call. Germline V gene sequence: CDR1 SEHNR, CDR2 FQNEAQ (reference sequence). Between the trimmed V and J ends, which lost 5 bases and 3 bases, there was a span of 16 bases. The CDR3 loop spans 15 amino acids. CDR3 sequence (DNA): TGTGCCAGCAGCACCCCGCTTTTGGGTGACACTGAAGCTTTCTTT. Its translation is CASSTPLLGDTEAFF.

A few counts support this clonotype. In DNA form, the CDR3 reads TGTGCCACCAGGGAACATGACAGGGCCAAAAACATTCAGTACTTC. Protein: CATREHDRAKNIQYF. This chain connects TRBV24-1 to TRBJ2-4; TRBD1 is a possible D gene (6 bases). The germline CDR1 and CDR2 sequences are KGHDR and SFDVKD. This CDR3 comprises 15 residues. The germline V and J ends were trimmed by 7 bases and 1 base, with 13 bases remaining between them.

Ten or more counts support this clonotype. This chain joins TRBV5-1 and TRBJ2-7; D perhaps matches TRBD1 (5 bases). Germline CDR1 is SGHRS and CDR2 is YFSETQ. The CDR3 runs 15 residues. V lost 4 bases, J lost 0 bases, and 14 bases lay in between. This chain's CDR3 is CASSPVAGNSYEQYF. The DNA for the CDR3 is TGCGCCAGCAGCCCCGTGGCAGGGAACTCCTACGAGCAGTACTTC.

This clonotype has at least ten counts. This rearrangement joins TRBV3-1 to TRBJ2-3; D possibly corresponds to TRBD2 (6 bases). Germline loops: CDR1 LGHDT, CDR2 YNNKEL (reference sequence). The CDR3 contains 15 residues. Trimming removed 1 base from V and 2 bases from J, with 10 bases in between. CDR3 coding DNA: TGTGCCAGCAGCCAAGGACTAGGGTTCACAGATACGCAGTATTTT. Translation: CASSQGLGFTDTQYF.

Remarks on this clonotype: It may be a read error: a sequence one base away is much more abundant. V usage is TRBV7-6 and J usage is TRBJ2-2, with TRBD1 matching 7 bases. The CDR3 extends over 17 amino acids. Germline CDR1 reads SGHVS; CDR2 reads FNYEAQ. For the CDR3, the DNA is TGTACCAGCAGCTCCTCCGGGACAGCCTCGAACACCGGGGAGCTGTTTTTT. Encoded protein: CTSSSSGTASNTGELFF. Filled out from reference TRBV7-6 and TRBJ2-2, the complete variable domain reads GAGVSQSPRYKVTKRGQDVALRCDPISGHVSLYWYRQALGQGPEFLTYFNYEAQQDKSGLPNDRFSAERPEGSISTLTIQRTEQRDSAMYRCTSSSSGTASNTGELFFGEGSRLTVL.

This clonotype was observed at least ten times. This chain connects TRBV12-3 or TRBV12-4 to TRBJ2-7, with D tentatively TRBD1 (5 bases). The CDR3 contains 15 residues. Trimming left V 2 bases short and J 1 base short, with 12 bases between. The CDR3 nucleotides are TGTGCCAGCAGTTTAAGGTCAGGGAATTCCTACGAGCAGTACTTC. Translating it yields CASSLRSGNSYEQYF.

This clonotype came up many times. The chain has TRBV2 and TRBJ2-1; 9 nucleotides line up with TRBD2. In germline, CDR1 is SNHLY, CDR2 FYNNEI. This CDR3 contains 15 residues. J gave up 4 bases and V 1 base, and 2 bases lay outside the gene matches. The DNA for the CDR3 is TGTGCCAGCAGTGAAGGGACTAGCGAATACAATGAGCAGTTCTTC. It translates to CASSEGTSEYNEQFF.

This clonotype was detected many times. This rearrangement joins TRBV6-6 to TRBJ1-1; a possible D gene is TRBD1 (6 bases). This CDR3 comprises 15 residues. Per the germline V gene, CDR1 is MNHNY and CDR2 is SVGAGI (reference sequence). Trimming pared 5 bases from V and 3 bases from J, leaving 16 bases between. The CDR3 region is CASSPGGARDTEAFF. CDR3 bases: TGTGCCAGCAGTCCGGGGGGGGCGCGGGACACTGAAGCTTTCTTT.

The rearrangement joins TRBV20-1 to TRBJ2-7, with 7 bases identical to TRBD2. The CDR3 covers 15 residues. Germline CDR1 DFQATT, CDR2 SNEGSKA (reference sequence). Trimming cost V 6 bases and J 1 base; bases outside gene matches: 12. The CDR3 loop reads CSATPDPGGSYEQYF. The CDR3 DNA reads TGCAGTGCCACCCCTGACCCGGGGGGATCCTACGAGCAGTACTTC.

This clonotype was counted only a few times. The CDR3 loop is CASSPHRQGSEKLFF. The DNA of the CDR3 is TGTGCCAGCAGCCCTCACCGACAGGGGAGTGAAAAACTGTTTTTT. The chain carries TRBV9 and TRBJ1-4; TRBD1 matches 8 bases. From germline, CDR1 is SGDLS and CDR2 YYNGEE. The trim removed 4 bases at V and 7 bases at J, leaving 9 bases unmatched. This CDR3 has 15 residues.

In its sample, this clonotype was seen many times. The chain recombines TRBV7-9 with TRBJ1-1; 9 bases line up with TRBD1. V shed 4 bases, J shed 11 bases, and the junction held 5 bases outside the gene matches. Germline CDR1 is SEHNR and CDR2 is FQNEAQ (reference sequence). CDR3 length: 12 amino acids. The CDR3: CASSSRDREAFF. The DNA for the CDR3 is TGTGCCAGCAGCTCCCGGGACAGGGAGGCTTTCTTT.

This clonotype was found many times. A read error may account for a junction end that differs from germline. The rearrangement joins TRBV4-2 to TRBJ2-2, with a possible D match to TRBD2 (5 bases). Germline CDR1 and CDR2: LGHNA and YNFKEQ. The CDR3 covers 15 residues. The CDR3, as DNA: TGTGCCAGCAGCCAAGATGGACTGGGCACCGGGCAGCTCTACTTT. Its protein product is CASSQDGLGTGQLYF.

This clonotype was seen ten or more times. This rearrangement joins TRBV5-1 to TRBJ2-2; 7 bases line up with TRBD1. Germline V gene sequence: CDR1 SGHRS, CDR2 YFSETQ. The CDR3 length is 15 residues. Losses at the gene ends were 4 bases for V and 0 bases for J; bases not matched to a gene: 3. The CDR3: CASSRGGANTGELFF. The DNA for the CDR3 is TGCGCCAGCAGCCGAGGGGGCGCGAACACCGGGGAGCTGTTTTTT.